A selection of T cell receptor beta chains follows, all from one sample in a study of blood T cell repertoires in COVID-19. Data came from immunoSEQ multiplex PCR; TCRdb stores just in-frame clones and leaves some out. The data hold roughly 150,000 clones, with 80% observed a single time. The sequencing sample was made of peripheral blood. These receptors originate from a man between 60 and 70 years old with acute or convalescent COVID-19. Each CDR3 is given with its conserved first and last residue. The D gene is left open where the match is weak. The listing skips clone size in some rows; elsewhere it reads once, few, many or a size class.

J gene: TRBJ2-3; D gene: NA; V gene: TRBV18; clone size: NA; CDR3 DNA: TGTGCCAGCTCACCGCGGTTCCGCACAGATACGCAGTATTTT; CDR3 protein: CASSPRFRTDTQYF
J gene: TRBJ2-7; D gene: TRBD1; V gene: TRBV27; clone size: NA; CDR3 DNA: TGTGCCAGCAGTCGAGACAGGGTGCCCCTCCTTCCGTACTTC; CDR3 protein: CASSRDRVPLLPYF
J gene: TRBJ2-2; D gene: TRBD2; V gene: TRBV7-2; clone size: NA; CDR3 DNA: TGTGCCAGCAGCACTACTAGCGGGATAATTGGCGGGGAGCTGTTTTTT; CDR3 protein: CASSTTSGIIGGELFF
J gene: TRBJ1-2; D gene: NA; V gene: TRBV2; clone size: NA; CDR3 DNA: TGTGCCAGCAGCGAAAACAGGGCATATGGCTACACCTTC; CDR3 protein: CASSENRAYGYTF
J gene: TRBJ2-7; D gene: NA; V gene: TRBV2; clone size: NA; CDR3 DNA: TGTGCCAGCAGTGCCTACCAGTCGCAGGTATCCTACGAGCAGTACTTC; CDR3 protein: CASSAYQSQVSYEQYF
J gene: TRBJ1-5; D gene: TRBD1; V gene: TRBV28; clone size: NA; CDR3 DNA: TGTGCCAGCACCCCGAACAGGGGAGGCAATCAGCCCCAGCATTTT; CDR3 protein: CASTPNRGGNQPQHF
J gene: TRBJ1-1; D gene: NA; V gene: TRBV7-9; clone size: few; CDR3 DNA: TGTGCCAGCAGCTTAATTTTGGGGCAGACTGAAGCTTTCTTT; CDR3 protein: CASSLILGQTEAFF
J gene: TRBJ2-7; D gene: NA; V gene: TRBV2; clone size: NA; CDR3 DNA: TGTGCCAGCAGTGACTACTACAACTCCTACGAGCAGTACTTC; CDR3 protein: CASSDYYNSYEQYF
J gene: TRBJ2-1; D gene: TRBD1; V gene: TRBV29-1; clone size: NA; CDR3 DNA: TGCAGCGTTGGGGGGACAGACTTGTACAATGAGCAGTTCTTC; CDR3 protein: CSVGGTDLYNEQFF
J gene: TRBJ2-7; D gene: NA; V gene: TRBV25-1; clone size: NA; CDR3 DNA: TGTGCCAGCAGTGAGGAGGGAACAAGGTACGAGCAGTACTTC; CDR3 protein: CASSEEGTRYEQYF
J gene: TRBJ1-1; D gene: TRBD1; V gene: TRBV5-1; clone size: NA; CDR3 DNA: TGCGCCAGCAGCTTGGGTCGCACAGGGGGTCGATACACTGAAGCTTTCTTT; CDR3 protein: CASSLGRTGGRYTEAFF
J gene: TRBJ2-2; D gene: TRBD1; V gene: TRBV24-1; clone size: NA; CDR3 DNA: TGTGCCACCAGTGACTCCGGGACAGCCACCGGGGAGCTGTTTTTT; CDR3 protein: CATSDSGTATGELFF
J gene: TRBJ2-7; D gene: NA; V gene: TRBV4-2; clone size: NA; CDR3 DNA: TGTGCCAGCAGCCAAGATACGGCGGGTACCTCTAACGAGCAGTACTTC; CDR3 protein: CASSQDTAGTSNEQYF
J gene: TRBJ2-3; D gene: TRBD2; V gene: TRBV4-2; clone size: NA; CDR3 DNA: TGTGCCAGCAGCCAAGAAGGGACTAGCGGGGGCCAACCGACGTATTTT; CDR3 protein: CASSQEGTSGGQPTYF
J gene: TRBJ2-3; D gene: NA; V gene: TRBV4-3; clone size: NA; CDR3 DNA: TGCGCCAGCAGCCCCGACCCCAACCGAGGGACAGATACGCAGTATTTT; CDR3 protein: CASSPDPNRGTDTQYF
J gene: TRBJ2-1; D gene: NA; V gene: TRBV10-3; clone size: NA; CDR3 DNA: TGTGCCATCAGCCCCGGCAATGAGCAGTTCTTC; CDR3 protein: CAISPGNEQFF
J gene: TRBJ1-2; D gene: TRBD1; V gene: TRBV12-5; clone size: once; CDR3 DNA: TGTGCTAGTGGTTTGCCGCAGGGGGCTGGCTACACCTTC; CDR3 protein: CASGLPQGAGYTF
J gene: TRBJ1-2; D gene: NA; V gene: TRBV12-3/TRBV12-4; clone size: NA; CDR3 DNA: TGTGCCAGCAACGCTGGCCCCTATGGCTACACCTTC; CDR3 protein: CASNAGPYGYTF
J gene: TRBJ1-2; D gene: NA; V gene: TRBV12-3/TRBV12-4; clone size: once; CDR3 DNA: TGTGCCAGCAGTTTCCGTCTCAGCTATGGCTACACCTTC; CDR3 protein: CASSFRLSYGYTF